This TCR beta chain was obtained from a study of chemoradiotherapy in HPV16-positive cancers. This CDR3 comprises 13 residues. The germline V gene has CDR1 MGHRA and CDR2 YSYEKL. V trimming: 5 bases; J trimming: 4 bases; junction bases outside the gene matches: 3. Repertoires were sampled repeatedly during chemoradiotherapy. Study results and limitations: Better recurrence-free survival went with HPV-responsive T-cell expansion in HPV16-positive patients. Candidate HPV-specific clones and E7-related TCR motifs grew in tumor during treatment. The functional HPV-specific definition rests on just a couple of HPV16-positive patients.

Turning to this clone: Its matching antigen is unknown.

Clones were read by immunoSEQ multiplex PCR, and TCRdb kept only the in-frame ones, dropping some. This table holds 9,500 to 15,000 clones, 86% found once. The sample in question was blood, obtained from a patient who underwent chemoradiotherapy. The V and J genes are TRBV4-1 and TRBJ2-5; 8 nucleotides line up with TRBD1. The sequence came from a human donor with HPV-associated anogenital cancer. CDR3 DNA: TGCGCCAGCAGCTCCGGGACAGGAGAGACCCAGTACTTC. It encodes CASSSGTGETQYF.